This T cell receptor (beta chain) came from a study of CD8 T cells in Susac syndrome. Sequencing of TCR beta was performed on blood CD8+ and CD4+ T cells. The CD8+ and CD4+ T cells were isolated magnetically using a negative isolation approach, whereas the TEMRA cells were enriched by FACS. Points from the study as a whole: A relatively small number of individuals underwent TCR sequencing and HLA analysis.

An input of roughly 0.5 to 1 ug of RNA was subjected to reverse transcription using random hexamers. In TCRdb, the immunoSEQ multiplex PCR reads were re-called with MiXCR into one record per CDR3 protein. Of 160,000 or so distinct CDR3 sequences listed, approximately 92% are singletons. As concerns this clonotype: Its antigen is unknown.

V dropped 2 bases and J dropped 7 bases, with 14 bases sitting between them. The CDR3 has 14 amino acids. Germline V gene data show CDR1 as LGHDT and CDR2 as YNNKEL (reference sequence). This TCR was recovered from a human donor in good health. Specimen: CD4+ T cells from PBMCs. The V call is TRBV3-1, the J call TRBJ1-2, with D perhaps TRBD1 (6 bases). CDR3 residues: CASSQLGGQGGYTF. DNA for the CDR3: TGTGCCAGCAGCCAATTAGGGGGTCAGGGTGGCTACACCTTC.